The 23 T cell receptor beta chains below were found in one sample sequenced in a study of T cells after yellow fever vaccination. One entry per CDR3 protein, called by TCRdb with MiXCR from the 5' RACE reads. Here the sample spans 340,000 or so distinct CDR3 sequences, approximately 12% being singletons. Here the sequenced sample was CD4+ T cells sorted from PBMCs, taken 15 days after the yellow fever booster vaccination. The receptors come from a young man who received the YFV17D yellow fever vaccine.

Only a few counts were recorded for this clonotype. The chain employs TRBV5-5 and TRBJ2-7, with D perhaps TRBD1 (6 bases). This CDR3 is built from 14 residues. The V end lost 3 bases, the J end lost 2 bases, and 12 bases lay between the germline ends. Germline values: CDR1 SGHKS, CDR2 YYEKEE (reference sequence). The CDR3, as DNA: TGTGCCAGCAGCTACTACAGGGATACCTACGAGCAGTACTTC. Its protein product is CASSYYRDTYEQYF.

The rearrangement uses TRBV3-1 and TRBJ1-4, with 8 bases identical to TRBD1. CDR3 size: 15 residues. Germline CDR1 is LGHDT and CDR2 is YNNKEL (reference sequence). J lost 10 bases, V lost 0 bases, and 7 bases had no gene match. For the CDR3, the DNA is TGTGCCAGCAGCCAAGATCTGGCAGGGGGCGGAAAACTGTTTTTT. Translated, it gives CASSQDLAGGGKLFF.

The chain recombines TRBV7-2 with TRBJ1-1; no clear D. The germline V gene encodes CDR1 SGHTA and CDR2 FQGNSA. This CDR3 is built from 13 residues. V lost 6 bases, J lost 7 bases, and 15 bases lay in between. CDR3 sequence reads: CASSPLQSDEAFF. The CDR3 DNA sequence: TGTGCCAGCAGTCCATTACAGTCGGATGAAGCTTTCTTT.

The chain is built from TRBV18 and TRBJ2-7; D unclear. Germline V gives CDR1 KGHSH, CDR2 LQKENI. Trimming pared 2 bases from V and 0 bases from J, leaving 8 bases between. The CDR3 has 14 residues. For the CDR3, the DNA is TGTGCCAGCTCACCATCCCAGAGCTCCTACGAGCAGTACGTC. Its protein product is CASSPSQSSYEQYV.

This clonotype occurred a few times. The V gene is TRBV20-1, the J gene TRBJ1-6; TRBD1 is a possible D gene (5 bases). The ends were cut back, 6 bases at V and 0 bases at J, with 15 bases in the middle. CDR1 DFQATT and CDR2 SNEGSKA come from the germline V gene (reference sequence). This CDR3 has 16 residues. The CDR3 DNA sequence: TGCAGTGCCCTAGTTGGGGGATTCTCCTATAATTCACCCCTCCACTTT. Translation: CSALVGGFSYNSPLHF.

This clonotype turned up a few times. The chain carries TRBV7-3 and TRBJ2-3, with TRBD2 as a possible D gene (6 bases). Germline values: CDR1 SGHTA, CDR2 FQGTGA. V lost 3 bases and J 0 bases, leaving 10 bases between the germline ends. This CDR3 region has 15 residues. The CDR3 loop is CASSFRGTSTDTQYF. The DNA for the CDR3 is TGTGCCAGCAGCTTTCGGGGGACTAGCACAGATACGCAGTATTTT.

CDR3: CASSIGRNGYTF. DNA for the CDR3: TGTGCCAGTAGTATCGGACGGAATGGCTACACCTTC. This chain links TRBV19 with TRBJ1-2; D unresolved. Looked up from germline, CDR1 is LNHDA and CDR2 is SQIVND (reference sequence). V lost 3 bases, J lost 6 bases, and 8 bases lay in between. The CDR3 contains 12 residues.

The CDR3 DNA reads TGTGCCAGCAGCTTAAGGAGCAGCCCGAGCTACACCTTC. Translated: CASSLRSSPSYTF. V is TRBV7-2 and J is TRBJ1-2; D is unclear. V lost 2 bases and J lost 9, with 13 bases in between. CDR3 length equals 13 residues. Germline values: CDR1 SGHTA, CDR2 FQGNSA.

This clonotype has only a few counts. The chain couples TRBV6-1 to TRBJ2-7; D ambiguous. The germline gives CDR1 MNHNS, CDR2 SASEGT. Trimming removed 7 bases at V and 2 bases at J, with 9 bases between. The CDR3 loop spans 12 amino acids. CDR3 coding DNA: TGTGCCAGCATCGGTTCCCCCTACGAGCAGTACTTC. It yields the protein CASIGSPYEQYF.

The V and J genes are TRBV28 and TRBJ1-2; no clear D. With 10 bases removed from V and 2 bases from J, the gap between germline ends came to 29 bases. This CDR3 contains 18 residues. Per germline, CDR1 MDHEN and CDR2 SYDVKM. The CDR3: CAIPKWRSRGSANYGYTF. CDR3 coding DNA: TGTGCCATCCCTAAGTGGCGTTCGAGAGGAAGCGCCAACTATGGCTACACCTTC.

This chain uses TRBV7-2 with TRBJ2-5; TRBD1 agrees at 11 bases. V gave up 4 bases and J gave up 5 bases; unmatched junction bases: 6. CDR3 length equals 15 residues. The germline CDR1 and CDR2 sequences are SGHTA and FQGNSA. This chain's CDR3 is CASSSGQGAVETQYF. The CDR3 nucleotides read TGTGCCAGCAGCTCAGGACAGGGGGCCGTGGAGACCCAGTACTTC.

This clonotype was counted between two and nine times. The chain uses TRBV2 and TRBJ2-4, with D unresolved. Trimming took off 1 base at V and 0 bases at J, with 7 bases between the two ends. The CDR3 length is 15 residues. Germline V gene sequence: CDR1 SNHLY, CDR2 FYNNEI. CDR3 DNA: TGTGCCAGCAGTGAAGTGGGTGTAGCCAAAAACATTCAGTACTTC. It codes for CASSEVGVAKNIQYF.

This chain connects TRBV19 to TRBJ2-3; D is perhaps TRBD2 (5 bases). Germline V lookup: CDR1 LNHDA, CDR2 SQIVND (reference sequence). This CDR3 has 14 residues. Trimming removed 7 bases from V and 4 bases from J, with 15 bases in between. The CDR3 region has the DNA TGTGCCAGTACCATACGTCGGGGTGCAGATACGCAGTATTTT. Its protein product is CASTIRRGADTQYF. Using reference TRBV19 and TRBJ2-3 for the parts outside the CDR3, the full variable domain is DGGITQSPKYLFRKEGQNVTLSCEQNLNHDAMYWYRQDPGQGLRLIYYSQIVNDFQKGDIAEGYSVSREKKESFPLTVTSAQKNPTAFYLCASTIRRGADTQYFGPGTRLTVL.

This clonotype has more than one count but fewer than ten. The chain carries TRBV5-1 and TRBJ1-1, with TRBD1 matching 7 bases. CDR1 and CDR2 (germline): SGHRS, YFSETQ. Unmatched junction bases numbered 7, after V lost 6 bases and J lost 2 bases. This CDR3 spans 14 amino acids. CDR3 sequence (DNA): TGCGCCAGCAACCCTAGACAGGGCAACACTGAAGCTTTCTTT. Amino acids: CASNPRQGNTEAFF.

This clonotype was seen a few times. The V and J genes are TRBV12-3 or TRBV12-4 and TRBJ2-2, with D perhaps TRBD1 or TRBD2 (5 bases each). CDR3 length: 15 amino acids. V dropped 6 bases and J dropped 0 bases, with 11 bases sitting between them. CDR3 residues: CASSQRTSNTGELFF. CDR3 nucleotides: TGTGCCAGCAGCCAGCGGACATCGAACACCGGGGAGCTGTTTTTT.

Ten or more counts support this clonotype. The chain joins TRBV9 to TRBJ2-5; 7 bases match TRBD2. V lost 3 bases to trimming and J lost 7 bases; unmatched junction nucleotides: 9. Germline V gene sequence: CDR1 SGDLS, CDR2 YYNGEE. This CDR3 has 14 amino acids. The CDR3 coding sequence is TGTGCCAGCAGCGCCCCCGGACTAGAAGGGACCCAGTACTTC. It yields the protein CASSAPGLEGTQYF.

This clonotype was found a few times. The chain combines TRBV5-6 with TRBJ2-3; 7 bases are a match to TRBD1. Germline assignment: CDR1 SGHDT and CDR2 YYEEEE. The junction had 2 bases not matched to a gene; V was cut back by 6 bases and J by 1 base. This CDR3 is built from 13 residues. In nucleotides, the CDR3 is TGTGCCAGCATCGACAGGGGCACAGATACGCAGTATTTT. Its protein product is CASIDRGTDTQYF.

This clonotype was counted ten times or more. The chain combines TRBV20-1 with TRBJ2-3; D may be TRBD2 (6 bases). V was cut by 6 bases and J by 0 bases, with 16 bases left in between. There are 15 residues in the CDR3. Germline values: CDR1 DFQATT, CDR2 SNEGSKA (reference sequence). CDR3 residues: CSAPAKRASTDTQYF. As DNA, the CDR3 is TGCAGTGCCCCCGCGAAGCGGGCTAGCACAGATACGCAGTATTTT.

The chain carries TRBV30 and TRBJ1-2; possible D gene TRBD1, 6 bases. The germline V gene has CDR1 GTSNPN and CDR2 SVGIG (reference sequence). The CDR3 totals 13 residues. The germline V and J ends were trimmed by 2 bases and 5 bases, with 12 bases remaining between them. The CDR3 here is CAWSTGFGYGYTF. CDR3 DNA: TGTGCCTGGAGTACAGGGTTTGGGTATGGCTACACCTTC.

V and J are TRBV7-9 and TRBJ1-1; 8 bases are shared with TRBD1. The V gene's germline CDR1 is SEHNR and CDR2 FQNEAQ (reference sequence). This CDR3 has 15 residues. Germline trimming cut 4 bases from V and 1 base from J; bases unmatched to any gene: 5. The CDR3 nucleotides are TGTGCCAGCAGCTCCCAGGGGGCAGAGAACACTGAAGCTTTCTTT. This encodes CASSSQGAENTEAFF.

This clonotype was counted only a few times. This sequence joins TRBV4-3 and TRBJ1-5, with TRBD1 as a possible D gene (6 bases). V shed 4 bases and J shed 7 bases, with 17 bases lying between them. The germline V gene encodes CDR1 LGHNA and CDR2 YSLEER. This CDR3 region has 15 residues. The CDR3 region is CASSPGWGAGQPQHF. The CDR3 DNA reads as TGCGCCAGCAGCCCAGGATGGGGGGCTGGCCAGCCCCAGCATTTT.

This clonotype occurred many times. The J gene is TRBJ2-3, the V gene TRBV20-1, with a weak D call TRBD2 (6 bases). The CDR3 is made up of 13 amino acids. The germline V and J ends were trimmed by 5 bases and 4 bases, with 13 bases remaining between them. Germline CDR1 DFQATT, CDR2 SNEGSKA (reference sequence). CDR3 amino acids: CSAGRGSADTQYF. As DNA, the CDR3 is TGCAGTGCTGGACGGGGGTCTGCAGATACGCAGTATTTT.

The rearrangement links TRBV29-1 to TRBJ1-1; D unresolved. There are 13 residues in the CDR3. Germline V gives CDR1 SQVTM, CDR2 ANQGSEA. V lost 4 bases and J lost 0, with 9 bases in between. CDR3 region: CSVAGSLNTEAFF. The CDR3 coding sequence is TGCAGCGTTGCCGGCAGCTTGAACACTGAAGCTTTCTTT.